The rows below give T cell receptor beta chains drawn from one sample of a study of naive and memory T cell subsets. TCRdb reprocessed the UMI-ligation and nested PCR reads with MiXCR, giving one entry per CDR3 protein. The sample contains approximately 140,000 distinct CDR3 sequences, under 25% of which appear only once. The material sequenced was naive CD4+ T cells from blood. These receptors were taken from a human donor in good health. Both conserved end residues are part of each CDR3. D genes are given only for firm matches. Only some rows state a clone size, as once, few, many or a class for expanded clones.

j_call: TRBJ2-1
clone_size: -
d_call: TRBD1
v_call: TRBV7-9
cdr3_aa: CASSETGFGQFF
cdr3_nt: TGTGCCAGCAGCGAGACAGGGTTTGGGCAGTTCTTC

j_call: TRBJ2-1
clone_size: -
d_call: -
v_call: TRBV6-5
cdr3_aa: CASSYYAGEGGNEQFF
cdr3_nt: TGTGCCAGCAGTTACTACGCGGGAGAAGGGGGCAATGAGCAGTTCTTC

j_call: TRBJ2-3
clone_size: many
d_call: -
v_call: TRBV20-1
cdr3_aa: CSATSRRTDTQYF
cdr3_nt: TGCAGTGCTACTAGCCGACGCACAGATACGCAGTATTTT

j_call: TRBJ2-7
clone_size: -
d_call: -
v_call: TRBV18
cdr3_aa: CASSTETYEQYF
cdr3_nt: TGTGCCAGCTCAACCGAGACCTACGAGCAGTACTTC

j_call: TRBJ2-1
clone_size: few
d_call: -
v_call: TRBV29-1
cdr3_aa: CSVNRDHYNEQFF
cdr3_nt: TGCAGCGTCAACCGGGACCACTACAATGAGCAGTTCTTC

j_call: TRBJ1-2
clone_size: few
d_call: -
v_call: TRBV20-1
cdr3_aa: CSARLRGYGYTF
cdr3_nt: TGCAGTGCTAGACTTAGGGGCTATGGCTACACCTTC

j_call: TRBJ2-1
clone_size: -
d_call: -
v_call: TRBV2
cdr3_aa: CASSRGGGDYNEQFF
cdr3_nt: TGTGCCAGCAGTCGAGGGGGAGGGGACTACAATGAGCAGTTCTTC

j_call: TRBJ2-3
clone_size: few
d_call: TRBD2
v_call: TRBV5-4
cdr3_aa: CASQRRTSGRADTQYF
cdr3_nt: TGTGCCAGCCAGAGACGCACTAGCGGGAGGGCAGATACGCAGTATTTT

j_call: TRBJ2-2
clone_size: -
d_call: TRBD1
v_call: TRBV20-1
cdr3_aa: CSASGQTNTGELFF
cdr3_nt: TGCAGTGCTTCGGGACAGACGAACACCGGGGAGCTGTTTTTT

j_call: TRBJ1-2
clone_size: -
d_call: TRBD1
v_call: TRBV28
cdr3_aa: CASSRQDRFYGYTF
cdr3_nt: TGTGCCAGCAGTCGCCAGGACAGGTTCTATGGCTACACCTTC

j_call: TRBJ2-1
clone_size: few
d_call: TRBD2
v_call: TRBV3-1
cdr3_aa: CASSLGLAGREQFF
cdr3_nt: TGTGCCAGCAGCCTGGGACTAGCGGGAAGGGAGCAGTTCTTC

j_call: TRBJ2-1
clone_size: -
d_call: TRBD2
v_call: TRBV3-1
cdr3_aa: CASSQGLAGGLDWGNEQFF
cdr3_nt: TGTGCCAGCAGCCAAGGACTAGCGGGAGGGCTTGATTGGGGAAATGAGCAGTTCTTC

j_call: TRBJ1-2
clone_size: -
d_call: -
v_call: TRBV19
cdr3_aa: CASSSEAGRSYGYTF
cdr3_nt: TGTGCCAGTAGTAGCGAGGCTGGCCGATCCTATGGCTACACCTTC

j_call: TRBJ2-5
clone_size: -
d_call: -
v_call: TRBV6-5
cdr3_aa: CASSFGTARTGAQYF
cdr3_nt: TGTGCCAGCAGTTTTGGGACGGCTCGAACGGGGGCCCAGTACTTC

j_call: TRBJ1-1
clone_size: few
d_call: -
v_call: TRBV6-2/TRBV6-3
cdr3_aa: CASSYFGSGMGARGTEAFF
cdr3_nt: TGTGCCAGCAGTTACTTCGGGTCCGGGATGGGGGCCCGGGGCACTGAAGCTTTCTTT

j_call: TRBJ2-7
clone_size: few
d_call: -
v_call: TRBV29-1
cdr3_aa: CSVVLPSSSYEQYF
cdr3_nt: TGCAGCGTTGTGCTCCCCTCATCTTCCTACGAGCAGTACTTC

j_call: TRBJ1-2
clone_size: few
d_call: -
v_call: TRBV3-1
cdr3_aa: CASSQPDRANYGYTF
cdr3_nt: TGTGCCAGCAGCCAACCGGACAGAGCTAACTATGGCTACACCTTC

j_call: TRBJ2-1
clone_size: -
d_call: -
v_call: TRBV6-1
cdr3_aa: CASSWEVHASAYNEQFF
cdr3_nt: TGTGCCAGCTCCTGGGAGGTTCACGCTTCCGCGTACAATGAGCAGTTCTTC

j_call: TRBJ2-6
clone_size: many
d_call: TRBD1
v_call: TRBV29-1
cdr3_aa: CSVQTGTGANVLTF
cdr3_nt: TGCAGCGTTCAGACAGGGACCGGGGCCAACGTCCTGACTTTC

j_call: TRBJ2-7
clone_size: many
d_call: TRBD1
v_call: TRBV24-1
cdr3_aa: CATSDRGQGVDEQYF
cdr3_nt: TGTGCCACCAGTGATCGAGGACAGGGAGTCGACGAGCAGTACTTC

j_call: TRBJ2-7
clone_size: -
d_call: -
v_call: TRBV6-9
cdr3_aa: CASSYSSKGRPYEQYF
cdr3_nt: TGTGCCAGCAGTTATTCCTCCAAGGGGCGGCCCTACGAGCAGTACTTC

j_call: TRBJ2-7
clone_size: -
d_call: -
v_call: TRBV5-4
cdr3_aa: CASSLGRQTYEQYF
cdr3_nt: TGTGCCAGCAGCTTGGGACGGCAGACCTACGAGCAGTACTTC

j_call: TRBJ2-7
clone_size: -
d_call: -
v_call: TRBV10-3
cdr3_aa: CAISKNLEQYF
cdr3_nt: TGTGCCATCAGTAAGAATTTGGAGCAGTACTTC

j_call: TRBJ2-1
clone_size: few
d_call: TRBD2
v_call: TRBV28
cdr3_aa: CASSPSWTSGPYNEQFF
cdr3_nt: TGTGCCAGCAGTCCCTCATGGACTAGCGGACCTTACAATGAGCAGTTCTTC

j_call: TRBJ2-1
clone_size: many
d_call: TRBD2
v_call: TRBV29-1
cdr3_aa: CSVEVLAEQFF
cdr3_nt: TGCAGCGTTGAAGTACTAGCGGAGCAGTTCTTC

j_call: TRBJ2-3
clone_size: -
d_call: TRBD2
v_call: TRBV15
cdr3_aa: CATSRGTSGFTDTQYF
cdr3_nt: TGTGCCACCAGCAGAGGGACTAGCGGATTCACAGATACGCAGTATTTT

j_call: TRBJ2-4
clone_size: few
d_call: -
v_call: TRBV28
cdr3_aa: CASRSPGRLAKNIQYF
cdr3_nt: TGTGCCAGCAGATCCCCCGGACGGCTAGCCAAAAACATTCAGTACTTC

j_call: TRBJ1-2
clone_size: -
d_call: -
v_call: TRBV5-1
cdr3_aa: CASSLAGTSPLYTF
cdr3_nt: TGCGCCAGCAGCTTGGCTGGGACCAGCCCACTCTACACCTTC

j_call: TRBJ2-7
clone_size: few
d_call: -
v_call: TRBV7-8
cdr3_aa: CASSLVRSYEQYF
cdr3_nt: TGTGCCAGCAGCTTAGTCAGATCCTACGAGCAGTACTTC

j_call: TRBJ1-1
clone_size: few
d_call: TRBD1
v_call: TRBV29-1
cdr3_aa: CSAGQQNTEAFF
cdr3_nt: TGCAGCGCGGGACAGCAGAACACTGAAGCTTTCTTT

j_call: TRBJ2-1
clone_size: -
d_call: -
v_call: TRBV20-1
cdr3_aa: CSASGMSSYNEQFF
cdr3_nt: TGCAGTGCTAGCGGGATGAGCTCCTACAATGAGCAGTTCTTC

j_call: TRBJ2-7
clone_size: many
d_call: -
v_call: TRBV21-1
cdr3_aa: CASSQIFGQYF
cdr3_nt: TGTGCCAGCAGTCAGATTTTCGGGCAGTACTTC

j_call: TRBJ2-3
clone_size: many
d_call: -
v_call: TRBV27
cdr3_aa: CASSPFQLDTQYF
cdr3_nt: TGTGCCAGCAGTCCATTCCAGTTAGATACGCAGTATTTT

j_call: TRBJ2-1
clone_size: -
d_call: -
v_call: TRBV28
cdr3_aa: CAIGARSYNEQFF
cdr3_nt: TGTGCCATCGGGGCAAGGTCCTACAATGAGCAGTTCTTC

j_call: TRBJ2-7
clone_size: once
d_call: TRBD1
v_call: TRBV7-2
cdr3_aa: CASIKDRAASYERYF
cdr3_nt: TGTGCCAGCATCAAGGACAGGGCCGCTTCCTACGAGCGGTACTTC

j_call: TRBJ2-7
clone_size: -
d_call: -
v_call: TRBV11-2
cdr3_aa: CASTPLVNRYEQYF
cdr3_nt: TGTGCCAGCACCCCCCTGGTTAACCGCTACGAGCAGTACTTC

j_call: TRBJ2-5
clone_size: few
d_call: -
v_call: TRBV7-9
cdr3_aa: CASSQDSRTQYF
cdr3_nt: TGTGCCAGCAGCCAGGACTCCAGGACCCAGTACTTC

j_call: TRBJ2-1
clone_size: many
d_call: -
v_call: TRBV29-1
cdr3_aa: CSVAVTYNEQFF
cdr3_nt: TGCAGCGTAGCGGTTACCTACAATGAGCAGTTCTTC

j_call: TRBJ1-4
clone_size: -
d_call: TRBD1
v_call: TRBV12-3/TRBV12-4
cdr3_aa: CASSRTGGAWEKLFF
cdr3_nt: TGTGCCAGCAGCCGCACAGGGGGCGCTTGGGAAAAACTGTTTTTT

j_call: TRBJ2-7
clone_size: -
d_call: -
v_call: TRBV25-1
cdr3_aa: CASSEFGGNYEQYF
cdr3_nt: TGTGCCAGCAGTGAATTCGGCGGGAACTACGAGCAGTACTTC

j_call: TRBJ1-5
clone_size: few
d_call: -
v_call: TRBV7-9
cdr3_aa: CASSSPGDSNQPQHF
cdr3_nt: TGTGCCAGCAGCTCACCAGGGGATAGCAATCAGCCCCAGCATTTT

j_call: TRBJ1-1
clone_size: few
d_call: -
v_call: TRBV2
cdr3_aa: CASSEVGARVTEAFF
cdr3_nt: TGTGCCAGCAGTGAAGTTGGGGCGCGGGTCACTGAAGCTTTCTTT

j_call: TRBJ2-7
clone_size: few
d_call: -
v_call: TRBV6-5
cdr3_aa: CASSYLPGGTYEQYF
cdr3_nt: TGTGCCAGCAGTTACTTGCCGGGGGGCACCTACGAGCAGTACTTC

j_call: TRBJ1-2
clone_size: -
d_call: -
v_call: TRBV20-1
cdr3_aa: CSARDPQGLSNYGYTF
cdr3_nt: TGCAGTGCTAGAGATCCCCAGGGGCTCTCAAACTATGGCTACACCTTC

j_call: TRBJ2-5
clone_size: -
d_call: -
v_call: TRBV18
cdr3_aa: CASSQLTGGGIETQYF
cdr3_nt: TGTGCCAGCTCACAACTGACAGGCGGAGGAATCGAGACCCAGTACTTC

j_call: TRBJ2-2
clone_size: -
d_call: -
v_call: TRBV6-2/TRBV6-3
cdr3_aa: CASSYSAGGITGELFF
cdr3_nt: TGTGCCAGCAGTTACTCGGCCGGGGGAATAACCGGGGAGCTGTTTTTT

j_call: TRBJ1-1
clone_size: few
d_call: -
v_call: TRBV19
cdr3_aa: CASSIWRSAEAFF
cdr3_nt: TGTGCCAGTAGTATTTGGAGGTCGGCTGAAGCTTTCTTT

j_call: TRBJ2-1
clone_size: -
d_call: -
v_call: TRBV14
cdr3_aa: CASSQGSISSLNEQFF
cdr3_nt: TGTGCCAGCAGCCAAGGATCGATTTCCTCCCTCAATGAGCAGTTCTTC

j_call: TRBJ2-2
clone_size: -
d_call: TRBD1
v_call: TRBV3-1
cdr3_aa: CASSQTGAGELFF
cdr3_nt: TGTGCCAGCAGCCAAACAGGGGCCGGGGAGCTGTTTTTT

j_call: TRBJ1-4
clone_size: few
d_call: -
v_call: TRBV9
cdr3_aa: CASSLRTAGGEKLFF
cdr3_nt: TGTGCCAGCAGCTTACGGACGGCGGGCGGGGAAAAACTGTTTTTT

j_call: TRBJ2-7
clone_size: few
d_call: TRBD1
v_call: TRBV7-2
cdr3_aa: CASSLPGQFTYEQYF
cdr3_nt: TGTGCCAGCAGCTTACCGGGACAGTTTACCTACGAGCAGTACTTC

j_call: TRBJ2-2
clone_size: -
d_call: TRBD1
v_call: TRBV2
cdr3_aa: CASTRTGSVAGELFF
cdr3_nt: TGTGCCAGCACCCGGACAGGGAGCGTGGCCGGGGAGCTGTTTTTT

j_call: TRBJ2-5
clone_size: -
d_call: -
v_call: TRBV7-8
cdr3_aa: CASSGHRGGETQYF
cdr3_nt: TGTGCCAGCAGCGGACACAGGGGAGGGGAGACCCAGTACTTC

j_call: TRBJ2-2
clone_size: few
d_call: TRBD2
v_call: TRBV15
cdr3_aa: CATSRTSGVNTGELFF
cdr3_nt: TGTGCCACCAGCAGGACTAGCGGGGTCAACACCGGGGAGCTGTTTTTT